This TCR beta chain was recorded in a study of blood T cell repertoires in COVID-19. Whole-study context: Donors in the United States, Italy and Spain gave samples during acute or convalescent COVID-19. T cells, B-cell-depleted T cells, or PBMCs supplied cDNA or gDNA.

The assay was immunoSEQ multiplex PCR, and TCRdb's table has in-frame clones only and misses some. The table has 650,000 to 800,000 clones, around 89% seen once. This receptor was taken from a young woman with acute or convalescent COVID-19. What was sequenced was peripheral blood.

The CDR3: CASSAGLRPYEQYF. CDR3 DNA sequence: TGTGCCAGCAGTGCCGGACTACGGCCCTACGAGCAGTACTTC. The chain recombines TRBV6-2 or TRBV6-3 with TRBJ2-7, with D possibly matching TRBD2 (6 bases). The CDR3 runs to 14 residues. The germline V and J ends were trimmed by 5 bases and 2 bases, with 13 bases remaining between them. Germline CDR1 is MNHEY and CDR2 is SVGEGT.